Listed below are T cell receptor beta chains from one sample, sequenced in a study of blood T cell repertoires in COVID-19. Here immunoSEQ multiplex PCR was the method, and the copy in TCRdb shows in-frame clones only, minus some. The table shows about 150,000 clones, with roughly 85% occurring only once. The source material was peripheral blood. The receptor set was obtained from a woman aged 80 or older with acute or convalescent COVID-19. Both conserved end residues are part of each CDR3. The D gene is left open where the match is weak. Clone size is given for some rows only: seen once, a few or many times, or a class if the clone is expanded.

CASSSLRGQETQYF	TGTGCCAGCAGCTCCCTCAGGGGGCAAGAGACCCAGTACTTC	TRBV5-6	TRBJ2-5	few	TRBD1
CAWTPVPTGGPEKLFF	TGTGCCTGGACCCCAGTACCGACAGGGGGGCCTGAAAAACTGTTTTTT	TRBV30	TRBJ1-4	once	TRBD1
CASSPDRGMTDTQYF	TGTGCCAGCAGCCCCGACAGGGGGATGACGGATACGCAGTATTTT	TRBV7-2	TRBJ2-3	once	TRBD1
CATSRAQKGSQHF	TGTGCCACCAGCAGAGCGCAGAAGGGGTCCCAGCATTTT	TRBV15	TRBJ1-5	NA	NA
CASSRTGDNQPQHF	TGTGCCAGCAGCCGGACAGGGGACAATCAGCCCCAGCATTTT	TRBV11-2	TRBJ1-5	NA	TRBD1
CASSPIARATSTDTQYF	TGTGCCAGCAGCCCAATAGCGCGAGCTACTAGCACAGATACGCAGTATTTT	TRBV7-2	TRBJ2-3	once	NA
CASSLGAGFSQETQYF	TGTGCCAGCAGCTTAGGTGCGGGATTTTCCCAAGAGACCCAGTACTTC	TRBV7-2	TRBJ2-5	NA	NA
CASSRQGPFNEQFF	TGTGCCAGCAGTAGACAGGGCCCCTTTAATGAGCAGTTCTTC	TRBV6-5	TRBJ2-1	NA	TRBD1
CASSRGADNTEAFF	TGTGCCAGCAGCCGGGGGGCAGATAACACTGAAGCTTTCTTT	TRBV5-4	TRBJ1-1	few	NA
CASSLASLAGMETQYF	TGTGCCAGCAGCTTAGCGTCCCTAGCGGGGATGGAGACCCAGTACTTC	TRBV7-2	TRBJ2-5	NA	TRBD2
CASRLAGDTDTQYF	TGTGCCAGCCGACTAGCGGGGGATACAGATACGCAGTATTTT	TRBV2	TRBJ2-3	NA	TRBD2
CSVEVSGRGNQPQHF	TGCAGCGTTGAAGTGTCGGGCAGGGGGAATCAGCCCCAGCATTTT	TRBV29-1	TRBJ1-5	NA	TRBD1
CASSSGTGMITEAFF	TGTGCCAGCAGTTCGGGGACAGGGATGATTACTGAAGCTTTCTTT	TRBV6-2/TRBV6-3	TRBJ1-1	NA	TRBD1
CASSLEGARGTEAFF	TGTGCCAGCAGCTTGGAGGGGGCGCGCGGCACTGAAGCTTTCTTT	TRBV5-4	TRBJ1-1	NA	TRBD1
CSVSFRFNEKLFF	TGCAGCGTTTCGTTCAGGTTCAATGAAAAACTGTTTTTT	TRBV29-1	TRBJ1-4	NA	NA